This TCR beta chain came from a study of blood T cell repertoires in COVID-19. Study context: PBMCs, B-cell-depleted T cells, or T cells were the source of the cDNA or gDNA that made up the material.

Repertoires were generated with immunoSEQ multiplex PCR, while TCRdb's copy carries only in-frame clones and drops some. The table lists about 150,000 clones, about 86% of them singletons, with under 3.5% in the top ten. The CDR3 is 12 amino acids. Trimming took off 4 bases at V and 1 base at J, with 5 bases between the two ends. Germline CDR1 and CDR2: MDHEN and SYDVKM. Sample: peripheral blood. This chain connects TRBV28 to TRBJ2-7; D not certain. The origin of this receptor is a man between 65 and 85 years old with acute or convalescent COVID-19. In DNA form, the CDR3 reads TGTGCCAGCAGTTATGTATCCTACGAGCAGTACTTC. This sequence encodes CASSYVSYEQYF.